This is a list of T cell receptor beta chains from one sample in a study of read filtering for tumor transcriptome and immune sequencing. One entry per CDR3 protein, called by TCRdb with MiXCR from the reads. Of about 24,000 distinct CDR3 sequences in the sample, around a fifth were seen once. The specimen sequenced was a population of CD138-negative cells sorted from bone marrow. All receptors come from a donor at least 40 years old with multiple myeloma. The CDR3 runs from the conserved cysteine through the conserved F or W. D genes are given only for firm matches. Not every row has a clone size; where given, it reads once, few, many or a size class.

CDR3 length,D gene,clone size,J gene,V gene,CDR3 DNA,CDR3 protein
14,-,-,TRBJ1-3,TRBV7-8,TGTGCCAGCAGCTCAGCTATCTCTGGAAACACCATATATTTT,CASSSAISGNTIYF
16,-,many,TRBJ1-3,TRBV12-3/TRBV12-4,TGTGCCAGCAGTTTCCCCTCAGGGGTGTCTGGAAACACCATATATTTT,CASSFPSGVSGNTIYF
19,TRBD1,few,TRBJ2-5,TRBV28,TGTGCCAGCAGTCCCCTTAGGACAGGGGGCACAGCGCAACAAGAGACCCAGTACTTC,CASSPLRTGGTAQQETQYF
15,TRBD1,many,TRBJ2-2,TRBV10-2,TGCGCCAGCAGACTTACCGACAGGGACACCGGGGAGCTGTTTTTT,CASRLTDRDTGELFF
13,-,few,TRBJ2-5,TRBV7-8,TGTGCCAGCAGCTTTACAGAACAAGAGACCCAGTACTTC,CASSFTEQETQYF
15,-,many,TRBJ2-2,TRBV6-5,TGTGCCAGCAGTGAGAATTGGGGGAACACCGGGGAGCTGTTTTTT,CASSENWGNTGELFF
14,-,many,TRBJ2-2,TRBV2,TGTGCCAGCAGTCTCACCCACCAAACCGGGGAGCTGTTTTTT,CASSLTHQTGELFF
13,TRBD1,many,TRBJ1-1,TRBV5-1,TGCGCCAGCTACGGACAGGGGTCCACTGAAGCTTTCTTT,CASYGQGSTEAFF
12,-,many,TRBJ2-7,TRBV7-2,TGTGCCAGCAGCTTAGAGGGGAACGAGCAGTACTTC,CASSLEGNEQYF
14,-,-,TRBJ2-3,TRBV3-1,TGTGCCAGCAGCCACCGCCGGACTTGGGATACGCAGTATTTT,CASSHRRTWDTQYF
14,TRBD1,-,TRBJ1-5,TRBV7-2,TGTGCCAGCAGCTTAGAACAGGGGGCACAGCCCCAGCATTTT,CASSLEQGAQPQHF
16,-,many,TRBJ2-3,TRBV4-1,TGCGCCAGCAGCCGCCCCGGGGCCCTCGGCACAGATACGCAGTATTTT,CASSRPGALGTDTQYF
14,TRBD1,many,TRBJ1-6,TRBV7-9,TGTGCCAGCAGCTCACAGGGGAATAATTCACCCCTCCACTTT,CASSSQGNNSPLHF
16,TRBD1,many,TRBJ2-3,TRBV7-6,TGTGCCAGCAGCTTACCGACAGGGGGGCTGGCAGATACGCAGTATTTT,CASSLPTGGLADTQYF
14,TRBD2,-,TRBJ2-3,TRBV20-1,TGCAGTGCTAGTGAACTAGCGGGGGCAGATACGCAGTATTTT,CSASELAGADTQYF
13,-,-,TRBJ2-2,TRBV11-2,TGTGCCAGCAGCCCCCGGAACACCGGGGAGCTGTTTTTT,CASSPRNTGELFF
16,TRBD2,few,TRBJ2-4,TRBV9,TGTGCCAGCAGCGCTTGGGGCACGGGGGGCAAAAACATTCAGTACTTC,CASSAWGTGGKNIQYF
15,-,many,TRBJ1-4,TRBV3-1,TGTGCCAGCAGCCAAGGAATCACAGCTAATGAAAAACTGTTTTTT,CASSQGITANEKLFF
13,-,many,TRBJ2-3,TRBV20-1,TGCAGTGCTAGTACGGGGCTCACAGATACGCAGTATTTT,CSASTGLTDTQYF
14,-,few,TRBJ1-5,TRBV5-6,TGTGCCAGCAGCTTACGTAAGACCACAGATACGCAGCATTTT,CASSLRKTTDTQHF
13,-,many,TRBJ2-5,TRBV2,TGTGCCAGCAGTGGACCAGGGATAGAGACCCAGTACTTC,CASSGPGIETQYF
12,-,-,TRBJ2-1,TRBV5-6,TGTGCCAGCAGCTTTCAGGGGTACGAGCAGTTCTTC,CASSFQGYEQFF
14,-,many,TRBJ2-5,TRBV10-3,TGTGCCATCAGTGAGTCACTAGCTGTCGAGACCCAGTACTTC,CAISESLAVETQYF
14,TRBD1,many,TRBJ1-5,TRBV7-2,TGTGCCAGCAGCTCCGGGACAGGAGGCCAGCCCCAGCATTTT,CASSSGTGGQPQHF
19,TRBD2,many,TRBJ2-7,TRBV4-1,TGCGCCAGCAGCCAAGAAAGGACTAGCGGGGGGCGGAGCTCCTACGAGCAGTACTTC,CASSQERTSGGRSSYEQYF
17,-,many,TRBJ1-5,TRBV27,TGTGCCAGCAGTTTATCGGGTCCTGAGTGCGGCAATCAGCCCCAGCATTTT,CASSLSGPECGNQPQHF
13,-,many,TRBJ2-7,TRBV6-6,TGTGCCAGCCTACAGGGGGGGTCCTACGAGCAGTACTTC,CASLQGGSYEQYF
16,-,many,TRBJ2-5,TRBV2,TGTGCCAGCAAGATAAATTTGGGACACCTCCAAGAGACCCAGTACTTC,CASKINLGHLQETQYF
14,TRBD2,many,TRBJ2-5,TRBV27,TGTGCCAGCAGTTTTAGCGGGGGTCAAGAGACCCAGTACTTC,CASSFSGGQETQYF
15,-,-,TRBJ2-7,TRBV7-2,TGTGCCAGCAGCTTAGCGGTTGGGCCCAACTACGAGCAGTACTTC,CASSLAVGPNYEQYF
17,TRBD2,many,TRBJ2-2,TRBV20-1,TGCAGTGCTAGTCCCCTAGCGGGGGGAGTCGACACCGGGGAGCTGTTTTTT,CSASPLAGGVDTGELFF
11,-,many,TRBJ2-7,TRBV20-1,TGCAGTGCTTGGGGGCCGGGTCTACAGTACTTC,CSAWGPGLQYF
15,TRBD1,-,TRBJ2-5,TRBV5-4,TGTGCCAGCAGCACGACAGGGGGAGGGGGAGAGACCCAGTACTTC,CASSTTGGGGETQYF
14,-,-,TRBJ1-1,TRBV28,TGTGCCAGCAGTTTGTGTCAGAGGCTCGATGAAGCTTTCTTT,CASSLCQRLDEAFF
16,TRBD2,many,TRBJ2-1,TRBV20-1,TGCAGTGCCCAGGTGGCTAGCGGGGGCAACTACAATGAGCAGTTCTTC,CSAQVASGGNYNEQFF
12,-,many,TRBJ2-3,TRBV18,TGTGCCAGCTCACCCGACGGGTCCTCGCAGTATTTT,CASSPDGSSQYF
14,-,many,TRBJ1-1,TRBV11-2,TGTGCCAGCGCGTTGTCCAGAGGGACCACTGAAGCTTTCTTT,CASALSRGTTEAFF
15,-,many,TRBJ1-2,TRBV7-9,TGTGCCAGCAGCTTAGGAGGAGACAGTGCCCATGGCTACACCTTC,CASSLGGDSAHGYTF
16,-,once,TRBJ1-6,TRBV6-6,TGTGCCAGCAGTTACTCGATGGAGGTCAATAATTCACCCCTCCACTTT,CASSYSMEVNNSPLHF
15,TRBD1,many,TRBJ1-2,TRBV10-2,TGCGCCAGTACACCGGGACAGGGGGCCGGCTATGGCTACACCTTC,CASTPGQGAGYGYTF